The 12 T cell receptor beta chains given below trace back to one sample, sequenced in a study of blood T cell repertoires in COVID-19 (dated by TCRdb to the early 2020s). Receptor libraries were prepared by the immunoSEQ multiplex PCR assay. TCRdb provides this immuneACCESS table in a form limited to in-frame rearrangements. Some clones are lacking; in checked studies, under half of them reflect an unresolved V gene, and why the rest are absent is not known. The sample table records 65,000 to 85,000 clones; around 85% of these occur just once. The ten largest account for 4.4% of the sample. Sequencing input: peripheral blood. The source is a man aged 50-59 years with active COVID-19.

The chain carries TRBV6-5 and TRBJ2-7; 8 bases align to TRBD2. Germline CDR1 and CDR2: MNHEY and SVGAGI. The CDR3 sequence is 14 residues long. After removal of 7 bases from V and 0 bases from J, the junction contained 5 bases not matched to a gene. CDR3 bases: TGTGCCAGCACCCCCCTAGCGGGCTCCTACGAGCAGTACTTC. This sequence encodes CASTPLAGSYEQYF.

The V and J genes are TRBV9 and TRBJ2-7; 7 nucleotides line up with TRBD2. The J segment lost 3 bases and the V segment lost 1 base, leaving 7 bases of the junction unmatched. The CDR3 is made up of 15 amino acids. Germline CDR1 SGDLS, CDR2 YYNGEE. The CDR3 is CASSVNPRGGYEQYF. The CDR3 DNA is TGTGCCAGCAGCGTAAACCCGCGCGGGGGCTACGAGCAGTACTTC.

The chain is built from TRBV30 and TRBJ1-2; no definite D call. This CDR3 contains 14 residues. Germline V gene lookup returns CDR1 GTSNPN and CDR2 SVGIG (reference sequence). The germline V and J ends were trimmed by 0 bases and 8 bases, with 16 bases remaining between them. CDR3 in DNA: TGTGCCTGGAGTGTCGAGAGGGTAAGTCTGGGCTACACCTTC. Translation: CAWSVERVSLGYTF.

The chain uses TRBV3-1 (or the pseudogene TRBV3-2) and TRBJ2-5; tentative D call: TRBD1 (5 bases). V was cut by 1 base and J by 2 bases, with 8 bases left in between. From germline, CDR1 is LGHDT and CDR2 YNNKEL (reference sequence). The CDR3 runs to 14 residues. CDR3 sequence (DNA): TGTGCCAGCAGCCAAGCGGCAGGGCAAGAGACCCAGTACTTC. Translation: CASSQAAGQETQYF.

The genes are TRBV3-1 (or the pseudogene TRBV3-2) and TRBJ1-4; 7 bases fit TRBD1. This CDR3 region has 15 residues. V dropped 5 bases and J dropped 0; count of bases not matched to a gene: 3. Per the germline V gene, CDR1 is LGHDT and CDR2 is YNNKEL (reference sequence). CDR3 DNA: TGTGCCAGCAGCGACAGGGTCTCAACTAATGAAAAACTGTTTTTT. As protein: CASSDRVSTNEKLFF.

The chain carries TRBV7-2 and TRBJ2-5, with D possibly being TRBD2 (6 bases). The CDR3 sequence is 14 residues long. The V and J ends lost 5 bases and 5 bases respectively, with 15 bases between them. Germline V gene sequence: CDR1 SGHTA, CDR2 FQGNSA. The CDR3 DNA sequence: TGTGCCAGCAGCACCCGGGAGATCCAGGAGACCCAGTACTTC. Residues: CASSTREIQETQYF.

V gene TRBV18 combines with J gene TRBJ1-2, with TRBD1 as a possible D gene (5 bases). Trimming shortened V by 6 bases and J by 3 bases, and 17 bases separated the two germline ends. CDR1 and CDR2 from the germline V gene are KGHSH and LQKENI. The CDR3 runs 15 residues. For the CDR3, the DNA is TGTGCCAGCTCTACCACGCAGGGAGGCTACTATGGCTACACCTTC. Protein: CASSTTQGGYYGYTF.

This sequence joins TRBV24-1 and TRBJ2-3; D remains ambiguous. This CDR3 spans 12 amino acids. Trimming removed 4 bases at V and 4 bases at J, with 5 bases between. Germline loops: CDR1 KGHDR, CDR2 SFDVKD. This CDR3 reads CATSDPADTQYF. CDR3 bases: TGTGCCACCAGTGACCCAGCAGATACGCAGTATTTT.

V and J are TRBV5-1 and TRBJ2-2, with 9 bases lining up with TRBD2. From germline, CDR1 is SGHRS and CDR2 YFSETQ. The CDR3 is made up of 15 amino acids. J lost 1 base, V lost 4 bases, and 2 bases had no gene match. CDR3 DNA sequence: TGCGCCAGCAGCCCGACTAGCGGGAACACCGGGGAGCTGTTTTTT. Protein sequence: CASSPTSGNTGELFF.

In its sample, this clone was seen once. V usage is TRBV5-1 and J usage is TRBJ2-7; TRBD1 aligns across 9 bases. Trimming removed 1 base from V and 2 bases from J; junction bases left unmatched: 4. The CDR3 runs to 15 residues. Germline lookup yields CDR1 SGHRS and CDR2 YFSETQ. Written as DNA, the CDR3 is TGCGCCAGCAGCTTGTCGGGACAGGGTCCCTACGAGCAGTACTTC. It specifies CASSLSGQGPYEQYF.

V is TRBV3-1 (or the pseudogene TRBV3-2) and J is TRBJ1-1, with a tentative D call TRBD1 (5 bases). Germline lookup yields CDR1 LGHDT and CDR2 YNNKEL (reference sequence). Trimming took off 2 bases at V and 6 bases at J, with 13 bases between the two ends. The CDR3 runs 14 residues. The CDR3, as DNA: TGTGCCAGCAGCCAACCAGGTCCGGGGGCTGAAGCTTTCTTT. Translation gives CASSQPGPGAEAFF.

V and J are TRBV29-1 and TRBJ2-5; unclear D gene. Per the germline V gene, CDR1 is SQVTM and CDR2 is ANQGSEA. Trimming cost V 7 bases and J 3 bases, with 18 bases left between them. The CDR3 totals 14 residues. CDR3 amino acids: CSAFRRLEEETQYF. In DNA, the CDR3 is TGCAGCGCTTTTCGGCGGCTAGAGGAAGAGACCCAGTACTTC.